The clone carrying this TCR beta chain has ten or more counts. Its antigen is currently unknown. The junction shows a germline mismatch at one end, possibly a read error. This entry belongs to a study of T cells in Graves' hyperthyroidism and ophthalmopathy. Study-wide background: Specimen type is peripheral blood, collected at initial diagnosis prior to any treatment. The study's findings and limits: The authors' 13 V-J model separated ophthalmopathy from stable hyperthyroidism.

Germline-derived CDR1 and CDR2 are GTSNPN and SVGIG (reference sequence). The CDR3 has 15 amino acids. TCR beta CDR3 sequences were amplified from RNA transcripts. TCR CDR3 underwent first-round RT-PCR with the HTBI primer set. From the multiplex PCR reads, TCRdb called clonotypes with MiXCR, one entry per CDR3 protein. The sample has nearly 600,000 distinct CDR3 sequences; approximately 14% are singletons. Diagnoses were established using clinical symptoms, serum thyroxine and TRAb, thyroid ultrasound and orbital computed tomography. This TCR derives from a woman in her thirties with Graves' hyperthyroidism that later progressed to Graves' ophthalmopathy. The material sequenced was blood. The rearrangement joins TRBV30 to TRBJ2-7, with D perhaps TRBD1 or TRBD2 (5 bases each). This chain's CDR3 is CAGSLLRGATHEQYF. The CDR3 region has the DNA TGTGCCGGGAGTTTATTAAGGGGCGCTACCCACGAGCAGTACTTC.